These 2 T cell receptor beta chains were sequenced from one sample in a study of T cell responses to AZD1222 COVID-19 vaccine. Using immunoSEQ multiplex PCR, the repertoire was profiled, and TCRdb retains in-frame clones only, with some absent. The sample lists about 91,000 clones, 80% to 95% occurring once. The sequencing used peripheral blood, collected 28 days after the second AZD1222 dose. These receptors all stem from an adult who received the AZD1222 COVID-19 vaccine.

The chain has TRBV27 and TRBJ1-6; D remains ambiguous. CDR1 and CDR2 from the germline V gene are MNHEY and SMNVEV (reference sequence). Trimming left V 6 bases short and J 7 bases short, with 19 bases between. CDR3 size: 16 residues. CDR3 amino acids: CASRSASWAPNSPLHF. CDR3 nucleotides: TGTGCCAGCAGGTCTGCCTCCTGGGCTCCCAATTCACCCCTCCACTTT.

This clone was picked up one time. The CDR3 DNA is TGTGCCAGTCAACAGGGTCGCGAGCAGTACTTC. Translated: CASQQGREQYF. The genes are TRBV10-3 and TRBJ2-7; D perhaps matches TRBD1 (6 bases). Trimming cost V 10 bases and J 6 bases, with 13 bases left between them. The germline CDR1 and CDR2 sequences are ENHRY and SYGVKD. The CDR3 consists of 11 residues.